A single sample is the source of the 22 T cell receptor beta chains below, sequenced in a study of cytomegalovirus exposure and HLA in healthy donors. Primers: 60 Vbeta forward and 13 Jbeta reverse. Only in-frame clones appear in the TCRdb table, and some are missing; sequencing was by immunoSEQ multiplex PCR. The sample holds about 160,000 clones. Specimen: PBMCs. The receptor set was obtained from a woman between 55 and 75 years old in good health and CMV-seronegative.

The chain has TRBV6-5 and TRBJ1-2; the D gene is possibly TRBD1 (5 bases). The CDR3 runs 13 residues. Trimming pared 5 bases from V and 6 bases from J, leaving 13 bases between. The germline V gene has CDR1 MNHEY and CDR2 SVGAGI. CDR3 bases: TGTGCCAGCAGTCTCCGACAGCGGGATGGCTACACCTTC. Amino acids: CASSLRQRDGYTF.

Note on this clone: An end of the junction does not agree with germline; a read error may underlie this. This chain connects TRBV7-9 to TRBJ2-1; perhaps TRBD1 as D (6 bases). Germline CDR1 and CDR2: SEHNR and FQNEAQ (reference sequence). This CDR3 spans 16 amino acids. CDR3 in DNA: TGTGCCGGCAGCTTAAGAAAGGGACAACGAGACAATGAGCAGTTCTTC. As protein: CAGSLRKGQRDNEQFF.

The chain combines TRBV15 with TRBJ1-1; a possible D gene is TRBD1 (6 bases). Between the trimmed V and J ends, which lost 8 bases and 4 bases, there was a span of 20 bases. Per the germline V gene, CDR1 is LNHNV and CDR2 is YYDKDF (reference sequence). This CDR3 region has 15 residues. CDR3 DNA: TGTGCCACCCGTCTCAGTAAAACAGGGCTCACTGAAGCTTTCTTT. Protein: CATRLSKTGLTEAFF.

The chain joins TRBV27 to TRBJ1-2; D not certain. Germline V CDR1 and CDR2: MNHEY, SMNVEV (reference sequence). Trimming removed 5 bases from V and 0 bases from J, with 7 bases in between. This CDR3 has 13 residues. The CDR3 nucleotides are TGTGCCAGCAGTGAGCATACTAACTATGGCTACACCTTC. It codes for CASSEHTNYGYTF.

The chain combines TRBV4-2 with TRBJ2-3, with a weak D call TRBD2 (6 bases). Germline V gives CDR1 LGHNA, CDR2 YNFKEQ. V was shortened by 1 base and J by 0 bases, with 20 bases between the two germline ends. The length of the CDR3 is 19 residues. CDR3 region: CASSQGVHVGAGSTDTQYF. CDR3 DNA: TGTGCCAGCAGCCAAGGGGTCCATGTCGGTGCGGGGAGCACAGATACGCAGTATTTT.

The chain joins TRBV6-5 to TRBJ2-7; perhaps TRBD2 as D (5 bases). The CDR3 runs to 14 residues. Trimming removed 5 bases at V and 1 base at J, with 12 bases between. CDR1 and CDR2 (germline): MNHEY, SVGAGI. This chain's CDR3 is CASSLESGSYEQYF. The CDR3 DNA is TGTGCCAGCAGTCTCGAGAGCGGATCCTACGAGCAGTACTTC.

The chain couples TRBV11-3 to TRBJ2-1, with TRBD2 as a possible D gene (5 bases). The CDR3 spans 15 residues. In germline, CDR1 is SGHNT, CDR2 YENEEA. Between the trimmed V and J ends, which lost 5 bases and 0 bases, there was a span of 11 bases. The CDR3 bases are TGTGCCAGCAGCCTAAGCGGAAGCTCCTACAATGAGCAGTTCTTC. Protein: CASSLSGSSYNEQFF.

The rearrangement uses TRBV7-9 and TRBJ1-2; D might be TRBD1 (6 bases). Germline CDR1 SEHNR, CDR2 FQNEAQ (reference sequence). The CDR3 has 15 amino acids. V was clipped by 1 base and J by 4 bases, with 13 bases between them. CDR3 residues: CASSLVGGGSYGYTF. CDR3 coding DNA: TGTGCCAGCAGCTTAGTGGGAGGGGGGAGCTATGGCTACACCTTC.

The gene calls are TRBV5-4 and TRBJ1-1, with TRBD1 matching over 7 bases. The CDR3 contains 16 residues. V lost 0 bases to trimming and J lost 0 bases; unmatched junction nucleotides: 5. Germline V gene data show CDR1 as SGHNT and CDR2 as YYREEE (reference sequence). The CDR3 region has the DNA TGTGCCAGCAGCTTGGCCGGGACAGCCATGAACACTGAAGCTTTCTTT. Translation: CASSLAGTAMNTEAFF.

V is TRBV7-2 and J is TRBJ1-4; the D gene is possibly TRBD1 (5 bases). The ends were cut back, 4 bases at V and 2 bases at J, with 11 bases in the middle. Per the germline V gene, CDR1 is SGHTA and CDR2 is FQGNSA. The CDR3 loop spans 15 amino acids. CDR3 coding DNA: TGTGCCAGCAGCTCCCGGACACTGACTAATGAAAAACTGTTTTTT. It yields the protein CASSSRTLTNEKLFF. The full variable domain, rest sourced from reference TRBV7-2 and TRBJ1-4, is GAGVSQSPSNKVTEKGKDVELRCDPISGHTALYWYRQSLGQGLEFLIYFQGNSAPDKSGLPSDRFSAERTGGSVSTLTIQRTQQEDSAVYLCASSSRTLTNEKLFFGSGTQLSVL.

The J gene is TRBJ2-5, the V gene TRBV10-3, with a tentative D call TRBD2 (5 bases). Germline V CDR1 and CDR2: ENHRY, SYGVKD. The ends were cut back, 3 bases at V and 3 bases at J, with 14 bases in the middle. This CDR3 is built from 15 residues. CDR3 sequence: CAISERVLVEETQYF. For the CDR3, the DNA is TGTGCCATCAGTGAACGGGTACTAGTCGAAGAGACCCAGTACTTC.

This chain uses TRBV5-1 with TRBJ2-5; 12 bases map to TRBD2. V dropped 0 bases and J dropped 5; count of bases not matched to a gene: 2. Germline lookup yields CDR1 SGHRS and CDR2 YFSETQ. There are 15 residues in the CDR3. The CDR3: CASSLGLAGVETQYF. Written as DNA, the CDR3 is TGCGCCAGCAGCTTGGGACTAGCGGGGGTGGAGACCCAGTACTTC.

This chain joins TRBV5-1 and TRBJ2-5, with 14 bases matching TRBD2. V shed 3 bases and J 1 base; nucleotides not matched to a gene: 2. Germline V CDR1 and CDR2: SGHRS, YFSETQ. The CDR3 runs to 16 residues. The CDR3 spells CASSWGLAGVQETQYF. As DNA, the CDR3 is TGCGCCAGCAGCTGGGGACTAGCGGGAGTCCAAGAGACCCAGTACTTC.

This chain links TRBV30 with TRBJ2-2; 9 bases align to TRBD1. Trimming at V came to 8 bases and at J to 7 bases, leaving 8 bases not matched to a gene. This CDR3 contains 13 residues. Germline assignment: CDR1 GTSNPN and CDR2 SVGIG (reference sequence). The CDR3 nucleotides read TGTGCCAGTACAGGGGGCAGGGTCGGGGAGCTGTTTTTT. Amino acid sequence: CASTGGRVGELFF. Supplemented by reference TRBV30 and TRBJ2-2, the full variable domain reads SQTIHQWPATLVQPVGSPLSLECTVEGTSNPNLYWYRQAAGRGLQLLFYSVGIGQISSEVPQNLSASRPQDRQFILSSKKLLLSDSGFYLCASTGGRVGELFFGEGSRLTVL.

This sequence joins TRBV6-1 and TRBJ1-5; TRBD1 might be the D (5 bases). The V and J ends lost 3 bases and 0 bases respectively, with 12 bases between them. The CDR3 is 16 residues long. Germline V gene data show CDR1 as MNHNS and CDR2 as SASEGT. The CDR3 loop is CASSEVGLYSNQPQHF. CDR3 coding DNA: TGTGCCAGCAGTGAGGTGGGACTTTATAGCAATCAGCCCCAGCATTTT.

The rearrangement uses TRBV14 and TRBJ1-4; tentative D call: TRBD1 (5 bases). Per germline, CDR1 SGHDN and CDR2 FVKESK. This CDR3 is 13 amino acids long. Deletions cut 4 bases from V and 4 bases from J, with 7 bases between. The CDR3 bases are TGTGCCAGCAGCCGACAGATTAATGAAAAACTGTTTTTT. Its protein product is CASSRQINEKLFF. Full variable domain (remainder filled in from reference TRBV14 and TRBJ1-4): EAGVTQFPSHSVIEKGQTVTLRCDPISGHDNLYWYRRVMGKEIKFLLHFVKESKQDESGMPNNRFLAERTGGTYSTLKVQPAELEDSGVYFCASSRQINEKLFFGSGTQLSVL.

The V and J genes are TRBV19 and TRBJ2-3, with a possible D match to TRBD2 (6 bases). The CDR3 extends over 16 amino acids. The V and J ends lost 3 bases and 5 bases respectively, with 18 bases between them. The germline V gene has CDR1 LNHDA and CDR2 SQIVND (reference sequence). CDR3 coding DNA: TGTGCCAGTAGTATCGGGGACGGGAGCGGTGGAGATACGCAGTATTTT. Amino acid sequence: CASSIGDGSGGDTQYF.

The chain recombines TRBV7-8 with TRBJ1-2; D is possibly TRBD1 (5 bases). Trimming pared 4 bases from V and 4 bases from J, leaving 10 bases between. Germline assignment: CDR1 SGHVS and CDR2 FQNEAQ. The CDR3 length is 13 residues. The CDR3 spells CASSSRDGYGYTF. DNA for the CDR3: TGTGCCAGCAGCTCCAGGGATGGCTATGGCTACACCTTC.

This chain links TRBV5-1 with TRBJ1-4; no reliable D call. Germline CDR1 is SGHRS and CDR2 is YFSETQ. V gave up 0 bases and J gave up 8 bases, with 14 bases separating them. The CDR3 spans 15 residues. The CDR3: CASSLAGGAGEKLFF. The DNA of the CDR3 is TGCGCCAGCAGCTTGGCCGGAGGAGCGGGGGAAAAACTGTTTTTT.

The rearrangement uses TRBV6-1 and TRBJ2-2; no firm D call. The CDR3 extends over 14 amino acids. Between the trimmed V and J ends, which lost 7 bases and 5 bases, there was a span of 14 bases. Per the germline V gene, CDR1 is MNHNS and CDR2 is SASEGT. For the CDR3, the DNA is TGTGCCAGCACCCGAGAAGCCGGGACCGGGGAGCTGTTTTTT. It yields the protein CASTREAGTGELFF.

The CDR3 DNA reads TGTGCCACCAGCAGAGGGGGGCTAGGGGGCAGGATGAGCTCCTACGAGCAGTACTTC. This translates into CATSRGGLGGRMSSYEQYF. The rearrangement joins TRBV15 to TRBJ2-7, with 7 bases that match TRBD1. Unmatched junction bases numbered 15, after V lost 1 base and J lost 0 bases. The CDR3 is made up of 19 amino acids. Germline assignment: CDR1 LNHNV and CDR2 YYDKDF (reference sequence). Complete variable domain (other parts from reference TRBV15 and TRBJ2-7): DAMVIQNPRYQVTQFGKPVTLSCSQTLNHNVMYWYQQKSSQAPKLLFHYYDKDFNNEADTPDNFQSRRPNTSFCFLDIRSPGLGDTAMYLCATSRGGLGGRMSSYEQYFGPGTRLTVT.

V gene TRBV27 combines with J gene TRBJ2-7; 9 bases align to TRBD1. Trimming at V came to 5 bases and at J to 7 bases, leaving 3 bases not matched to a gene. The CDR3 has 12 amino acids. Germline CDR1 MNHEY, CDR2 SMNVEV (reference sequence). In DNA form, the CDR3 reads TGTGCCAGCAGTCGGACAGGGGAAGAGCAGTACTTC. Protein sequence: CASSRTGEEQYF.